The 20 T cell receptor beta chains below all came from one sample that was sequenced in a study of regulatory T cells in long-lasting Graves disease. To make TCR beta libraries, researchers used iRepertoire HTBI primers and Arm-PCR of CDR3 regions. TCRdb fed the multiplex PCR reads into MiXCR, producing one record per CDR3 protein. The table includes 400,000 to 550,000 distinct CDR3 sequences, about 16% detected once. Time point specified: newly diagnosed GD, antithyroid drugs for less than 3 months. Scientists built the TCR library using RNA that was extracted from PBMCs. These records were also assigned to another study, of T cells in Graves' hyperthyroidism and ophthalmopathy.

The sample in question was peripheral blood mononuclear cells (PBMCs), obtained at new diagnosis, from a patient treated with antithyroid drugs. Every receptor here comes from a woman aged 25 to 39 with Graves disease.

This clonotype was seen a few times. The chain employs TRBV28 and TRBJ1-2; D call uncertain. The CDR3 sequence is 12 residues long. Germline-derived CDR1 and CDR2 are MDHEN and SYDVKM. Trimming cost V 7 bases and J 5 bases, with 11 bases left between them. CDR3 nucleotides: TGTGCCAGCACCTGGCAGAATTATGGCTACACCTTC. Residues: CASTWQNYGYTF.

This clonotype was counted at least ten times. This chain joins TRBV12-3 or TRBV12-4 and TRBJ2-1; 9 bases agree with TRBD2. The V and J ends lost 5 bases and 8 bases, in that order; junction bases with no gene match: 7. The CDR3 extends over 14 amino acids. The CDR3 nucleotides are TGTGCCAGCAGTATCGGGACTAGCATTTATGAGCAGTTCTTC. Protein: CASSIGTSIYEQFF.

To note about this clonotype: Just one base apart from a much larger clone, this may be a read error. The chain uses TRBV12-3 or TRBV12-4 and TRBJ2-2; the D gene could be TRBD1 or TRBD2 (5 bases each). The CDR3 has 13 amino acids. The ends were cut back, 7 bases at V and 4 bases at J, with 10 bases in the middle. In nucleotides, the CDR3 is TGTGCCAGCAAGTGGGGGTTCACCGGGGAGCTGTTTTTT. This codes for CASKWGFTGELFF.

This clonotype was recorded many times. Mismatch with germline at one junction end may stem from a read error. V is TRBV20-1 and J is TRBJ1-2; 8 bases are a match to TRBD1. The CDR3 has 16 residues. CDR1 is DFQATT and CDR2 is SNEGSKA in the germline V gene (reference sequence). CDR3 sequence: CSAADRGQFGNFGYTF. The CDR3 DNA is TGCAGTGCTGCTGACAGGGGCCAGTTCGGGAACTTTGGCTACACCTTC.

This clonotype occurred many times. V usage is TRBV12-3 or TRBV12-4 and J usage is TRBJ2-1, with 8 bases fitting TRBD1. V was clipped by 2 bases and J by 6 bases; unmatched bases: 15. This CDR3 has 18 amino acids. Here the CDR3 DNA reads TGTGCCAGCAGTTTACGCAGCAGGACAGGGCAGAGAGGCAATGAGCAGTTCTTC. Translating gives CASSLRSRTGQRGNEQFF.

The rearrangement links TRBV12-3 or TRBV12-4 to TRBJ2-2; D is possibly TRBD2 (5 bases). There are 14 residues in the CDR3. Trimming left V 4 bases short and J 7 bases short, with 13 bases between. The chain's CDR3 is CASSYGVRGGELFF. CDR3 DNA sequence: TGTGCCAGCAGTTACGGGGTTCGAGGCGGGGAGCTGTTTTTT.

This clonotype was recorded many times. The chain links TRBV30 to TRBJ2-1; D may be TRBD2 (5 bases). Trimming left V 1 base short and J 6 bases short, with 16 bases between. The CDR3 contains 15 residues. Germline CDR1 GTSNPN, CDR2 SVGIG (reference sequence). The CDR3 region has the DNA TGTGCCTGGAGTGCCGAGGGTTTTGTAGTCAATGAGCAGTTCTTC. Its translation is CAWSAEGFVVNEQFF.

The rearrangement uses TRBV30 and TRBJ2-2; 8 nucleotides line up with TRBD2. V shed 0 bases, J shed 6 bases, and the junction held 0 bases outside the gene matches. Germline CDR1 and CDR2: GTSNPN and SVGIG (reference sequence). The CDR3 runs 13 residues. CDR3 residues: CAWSVAGAGELFF. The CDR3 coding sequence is TGTGCCTGGAGTGTAGCGGGGGCCGGGGAGCTGTTTTTT.

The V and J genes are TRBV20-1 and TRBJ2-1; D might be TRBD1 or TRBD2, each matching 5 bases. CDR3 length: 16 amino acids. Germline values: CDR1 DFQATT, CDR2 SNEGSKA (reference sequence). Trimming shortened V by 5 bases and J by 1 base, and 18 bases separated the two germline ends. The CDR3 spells CSALRRGGSSYNEQFF. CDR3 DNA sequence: TGCAGTGCTCTCCGCCGGGGCGGTTCTTCCTACAATGAGCAGTTCTTC.

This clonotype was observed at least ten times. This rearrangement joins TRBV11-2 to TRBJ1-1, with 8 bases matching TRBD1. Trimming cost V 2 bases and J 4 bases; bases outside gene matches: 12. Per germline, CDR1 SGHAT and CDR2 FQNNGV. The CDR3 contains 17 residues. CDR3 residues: CASSLRTQGQGSTEAFF. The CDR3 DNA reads TGTGCCAGCAGCTTACGAACTCAAGGACAGGGAAGCACTGAAGCTTTCTTT.

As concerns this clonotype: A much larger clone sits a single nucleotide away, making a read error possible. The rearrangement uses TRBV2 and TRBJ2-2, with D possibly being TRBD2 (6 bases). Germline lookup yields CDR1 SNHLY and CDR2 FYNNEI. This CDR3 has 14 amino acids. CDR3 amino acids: CASKREDDTGELSF. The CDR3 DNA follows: TGTGCCAGCAAGAGGGAGGACGACACCGGGGAGCTGTCTTTT.

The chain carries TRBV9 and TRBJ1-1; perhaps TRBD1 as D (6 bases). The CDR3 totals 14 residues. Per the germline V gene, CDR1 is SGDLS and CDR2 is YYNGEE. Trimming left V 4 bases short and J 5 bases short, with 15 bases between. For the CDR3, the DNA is TGTGCCAGCAGCACAACAACAGGGAGAACTGAAGCTTTCTTT. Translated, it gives CASSTTTGRTEAFF. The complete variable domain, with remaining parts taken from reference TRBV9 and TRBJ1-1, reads DSGVTQTPKHLITATGQRVTLRCSPRSGDLSVYWYQQSLDQGLQFLIQYYNGEERAKGNILERFSAQQFPDLHSELNLSSLELGDSALYFCASSTTTGRTEAFFGQGTRLTVV.

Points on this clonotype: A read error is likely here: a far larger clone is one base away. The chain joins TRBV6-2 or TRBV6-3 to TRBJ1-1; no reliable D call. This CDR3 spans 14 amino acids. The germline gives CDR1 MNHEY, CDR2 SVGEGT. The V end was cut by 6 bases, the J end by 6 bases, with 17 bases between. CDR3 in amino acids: CASSQAQRKAEAFF. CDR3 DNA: TGTGCCAGCAGCCAGGCGCAGAGGAAGGCTGAAGCTTTCTTT.

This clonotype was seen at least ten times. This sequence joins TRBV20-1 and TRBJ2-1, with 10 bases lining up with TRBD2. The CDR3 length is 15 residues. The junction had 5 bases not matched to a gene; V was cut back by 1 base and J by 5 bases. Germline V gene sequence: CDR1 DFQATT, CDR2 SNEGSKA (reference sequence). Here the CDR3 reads CSARGAGGQDNEQFF. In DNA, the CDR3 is TGCAGTGCTAGAGGAGCGGGAGGGCAGGACAATGAGCAGTTCTTC.

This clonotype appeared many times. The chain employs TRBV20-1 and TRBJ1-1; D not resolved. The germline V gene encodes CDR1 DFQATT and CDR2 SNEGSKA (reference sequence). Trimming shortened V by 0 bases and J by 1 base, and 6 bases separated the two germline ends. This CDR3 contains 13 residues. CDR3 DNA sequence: TGCAGTGCTAGAGATGTGGGGAACACTGAAGCTTTCTTT. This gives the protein CSARDVGNTEAFF.

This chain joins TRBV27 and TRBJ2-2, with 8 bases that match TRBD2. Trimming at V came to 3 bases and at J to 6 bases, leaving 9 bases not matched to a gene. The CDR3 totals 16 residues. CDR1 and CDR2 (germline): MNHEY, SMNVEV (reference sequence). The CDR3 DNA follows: TGTGCCAGCAGTTTTTTGGCGGGAGGTTTGGCCGGGGAGCTGTTTTTT. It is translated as CASSFLAGGLAGELFF.

This CDR3 is CASSFWESGNTIYF. The CDR3 coding sequence is TGTGCCAGCAGCTTCTGGGAGAGTGGAAACACCATATATTTT. The chain recombines TRBV7-9 with TRBJ1-3; D is ambiguous. The germline V gene has CDR1 SEHNR and CDR2 FQNEAQ (reference sequence). The CDR3 is 14 amino acids. Trimming took off 3 bases at V and 3 bases at J, with 9 bases between the two ends.

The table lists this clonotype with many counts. In DNA, the CDR3 is TGTGCCAGCAACAGCATCAGTAGCGGGGCAAGCACAGATACGCAGTATTTT. Translation: CASNSISSGASTDTQYF. This sequence joins TRBV3-1 and TRBJ2-3; 8 nucleotides match TRBD2. The CDR3 sequence is 17 residues long. From germline, CDR1 is LGHDT and CDR2 YNNKEL (reference sequence). The V segment lost 7 bases and the J segment 0 bases; nucleotides outside the gene matches: 12.

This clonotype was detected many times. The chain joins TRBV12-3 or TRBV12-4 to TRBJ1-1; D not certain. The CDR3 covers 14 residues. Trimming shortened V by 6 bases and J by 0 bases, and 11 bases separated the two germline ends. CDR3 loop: CASRTWTVNTEAFF. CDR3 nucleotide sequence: TGTGCCAGCAGAACTTGGACGGTGAACACTGAAGCTTTCTTT.

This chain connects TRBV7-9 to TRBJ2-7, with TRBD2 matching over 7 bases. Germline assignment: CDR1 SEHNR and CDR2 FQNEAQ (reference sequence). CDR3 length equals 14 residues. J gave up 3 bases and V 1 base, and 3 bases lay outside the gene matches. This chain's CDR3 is CASSLEAGYYEQYF. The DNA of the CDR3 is TGTGCCAGCAGCTTAGAAGCGGGGTACTACGAGCAGTACTTC.